This T cell receptor (beta chain) was documented in a study of molecular identifiers for immune sequencing clone quantification. Germline V gene data show CDR1 as LGHNA and CDR2 as YSLEER. J lost 3 bases, V lost 4 bases, and 7 bases had no gene match. The CDR3 spans 15 residues. Many counts were recorded for this clonotype. From roughly 20,000 to 1,000,000 sorted cells, naive CD8 libraries were generated with 10%, 30% or 50% RNA. Naive CD8 T cells were sorted as CD8+CD4-CCR7+CD45RA+. Libraries of bulk TCR were made by previously described methods (with listed TCR primers). MiXCR was run by TCRdb on the PCR reads, yielding one entry per CDR3 protein. The table lists more than 250,000 distinct CDR3 sequences, about a fifth of them singletons, with under 0.95% in the top ten.

Source material: naive CD8+ T cells from blood, with Jurkat cell RNA spiked in. Subset indicated: FACS-sorted CD8+CD4-CCR7+CD45RA+ naive T cells. The chain joins TRBV4-3 to TRBJ1-1, with TRBD1 identical over 8 bases. The clonotype originates from a human donor in good health. Some libraries in this study had Jurkat cell RNA spiked in. In nucleotides, the CDR3 is TGCGCCAGCAGCCCCTCCAGGGGGCATGACACTGAAGCTTTCTTT. Translated, it gives CASSPSRGHDTEAFF.